This T cell receptor beta chain appears in the sequencing data of a study of cytomegalovirus exposure and HLA in healthy donors. The CDR3 is made up of 12 amino acids. The germline V gene has CDR1 SQVTM and CDR2 ANQGSEA. V gave up 7 bases and J gave up 4 bases; unmatched junction bases: 6. Findings of the study overall: Differences between HLA loci emerged in a later analysis of TCR association rates, with DRB1 most and HLA-C fewest. Later work showed greater clonal expansion in HLA-associated TCR beta chains than in equally common others. Fewer N-insertions than the approximately 700-donor mean were reportedly shown by an Asian-associated ancestry cluster in a later analysis. The classifier, whose performance was assessed in both the original and validation cohorts, reportedly diagnosed cytomegalovirus status with high specificity and sensitivity.

Both 60 Vbeta primers and 13 Jbeta primers went into the PCR. Data came from immunoSEQ multiplex PCR; TCRdb stores just in-frame clones and leaves some out. Here the sample spans 37,000 or so clones, around two thirds being singletons. A note on this clone: Its specificity is unknown.

The sample comprised PBMCs. The chain links TRBV29-1 to TRBJ1-2; 7 bases agree with TRBD1. The sequence was collected from a young man in good health and CMV-seronegative. CDR3 sequence (DNA): TGCAGCGCTGGGGACAGCAGCTATGGCTACACCTTC. This sequence encodes CSAGDSSYGYTF. Full variable domain (rest looked up from reference TRBV29-1 and TRBJ1-2): SAVISQKPSRDICQRGTSLTIQCQVDSQVTMMFWYRQQPGQSLTLIATANQGSEATYESGFVIDKFPISRPNLTFSTLTVSNMSPEDSSIYLCSAGDSSYGYTFGSGTRLTVV.